Presented here are 22 T cell receptor beta chains from one specimen sequenced in a study of cytomegalovirus exposure and HLA in healthy donors (dated 2017 in TCRdb). Library preparation was by the immunoSEQ multiplex PCR assay. A mixture of 60 forward primers for TCR Vbeta segments and 13 reverse primers for TCR Jbeta segments was used in the multiplex PCR. Imported from immuneACCESS, the table was reduced by TCRdb to in-frame sequences with V and J called. These copies leave out some clones; in studies compared against another copy, an unresolved V gene accounts for under half, and the cause of the remainder is not known. Here the sample has tens of thousands of clones; approximately 70% occur a single time. Of the sample, under 2.5% falls within the top ten clones. Sequencing was performed on PBMCs. The receptors stem from a man younger than 40 in good health and CMV-seronegative.

This clone was found once. The junction shows a germline mismatch at one end, possibly a read error. The chain has TRBV4-1 and TRBJ2-4; 11 nucleotides match TRBD2. CDR3 length: 17 amino acids. Germline CDR1 is MGHRA and CDR2 is YSYEKL. CDR3 sequence (DNA): TGCGCCAGCAGCCAAGATCTAGGTAGCGGGAGGGATTATCAACGGGACTTC. This translates into CASSQDLGSGRDYQRDF.

This chain joins TRBV4-3 and TRBJ2-7; unclear D gene. Germline V gene data show CDR1 as LGHNA and CDR2 as YSLEER. V was pared by 1 base and J by 3 bases, with 13 bases between. This CDR3 has 15 residues. This CDR3 reads CASSQVPAGFYEQYF. CDR3 in DNA: TGCGCCAGCAGCCAAGTCCCGGCAGGCTTCTACGAGCAGTACTTC.

This chain uses TRBV6-1 with TRBJ1-4; D possibly corresponds to TRBD1 (5 bases). The CDR3 consists of 14 residues. Trimming left V 3 bases short and J 11 bases short, with 16 bases between. Looked up from germline, CDR1 is MNHNS and CDR2 is SASEGT. The CDR3 DNA is TGTGCCAGCAGTGACTGGGCAGGGAGGGAGAAACTGTTTTTT. This translates into CASSDWAGREKLFF.

This clone was seen a few times. The chain couples TRBV12-5 to TRBJ1-2; the match to TRBD1 covers 9 bases. Germline assignment: CDR1 LGHNT and CDR2 FRNRAP. The CDR3 covers 14 residues. The V segment lost 6 bases and the J segment 8 bases; nucleotides outside the gene matches: 10. DNA for the CDR3: TGTGCTAGTGGGGCGCCGGGACAGGGTTTCGGCTACACCTTC. This sequence encodes CASGAPGQGFGYTF.

The chain combines TRBV27 with TRBJ1-1, with D unresolved. Trimming took 2 bases from V and 1 from J, leaving 8 bases between them. CDR3 length: 14 amino acids. The germline V gene has CDR1 MNHEY and CDR2 SMNVEV (reference sequence). This chain's CDR3 is CASSLTPGNTEAFF. The CDR3 DNA is TGTGCCAGCAGTTTAACCCCAGGGAACACTGAAGCTTTCTTT.

The chain employs TRBV10-3 and TRBJ2-2; possibly TRBD1 for D (5 bases). Germline-derived CDR1 and CDR2 are ENHRY and SYGVKD. Trimming pared 5 bases from V and 5 bases from J, leaving 9 bases between. The CDR3 is 13 residues long. In DNA, the CDR3 is TGTGCCATCAGTACAGGTCCGACCGGGGAGCTGTTTTTT. Protein: CAISTGPTGELFF.

The chain joins TRBV5-1 to TRBJ1-2; D remains ambiguous. The V end was cut by 0 bases, the J end by 1 base, with 4 bases between. There are 13 residues in the CDR3. CDR1 and CDR2 from the germline V gene are SGHRS and YFSETQ. The CDR3, as DNA: TGCGCCAGCAGCTTGGGGAGTAACTATGGCTACACCTTC. Its translation: CASSLGSNYGYTF.

The rearrangement uses TRBV18 and TRBJ2-7, with 8 bases aligning to TRBD2. Trimming took 4 bases from V and 0 from J; bases not matched to a gene: 2. Germline V lookup: CDR1 KGHSH, CDR2 LQKENI. CDR3 length: 14 amino acids. CDR3 protein: CASSQLADSYEQYF. The CDR3 bases are TGTGCCAGCTCACAACTAGCGGACTCCTACGAGCAGTACTTC.

This chain links TRBV10-3 with TRBJ1-1, with D possibly matching TRBD1 (6 bases). The germline V gene has CDR1 ENHRY and CDR2 SYGVKD. The V gene lost 2 bases and the J gene lost 5 bases, with 15 bases spanning the gap. This CDR3 contains 15 residues. CDR3 sequence reads: CAISEDDRQGTEAFF. CDR3 coding DNA: TGTGCCATCAGTGAGGACGACAGGCAGGGAACTGAAGCTTTCTTT.

DNA for the CDR3: TGTGCCAGCAGCCAAGATTTCGGGAGGCAGGGGATCTACGAGCAGTACTTC. Its protein product is CASSQDFGRQGIYEQYF. This chain links TRBV4-2 with TRBJ2-7; maybe TRBD2 (7 bases). Germline assignment: CDR1 LGHNA and CDR2 YNFKEQ. V gave up 0 bases and J gave up 3 bases, with 18 bases separating them. The CDR3 has 17 residues.

The V gene is TRBV4-1, the J gene TRBJ1-1, with D maybe TRBD1 (6 bases). The V gene's germline CDR1 is MGHRA and CDR2 YSYEKL. With 10 bases removed from V and 0 bases from J, the gap between germline ends came to 12 bases. The CDR3 covers 13 residues. The CDR3 DNA sequence: TGCGCCATGGGGCAGGGGATGAACACTGAAGCTTTCTTT. Protein sequence: CAMGQGMNTEAFF.

This chain uses TRBV15 with TRBJ1-5; perhaps TRBD1 as D (6 bases). The CDR3 has 14 amino acids. The V end was cut by 6 bases, the J end by 3 bases, with 12 bases between. The germline gives CDR1 LNHNV, CDR2 YYDKDF (reference sequence). Written as DNA, the CDR3 is TGTGCCACCAGGGGCACAGGGAACAATCAGCCCCAGCATTTT. Translation: CATRGTGNNQPQHF.

J is TRBJ1-1 and V is TRBV9; 8 bases are shared with TRBD1. The CDR3 runs 14 residues. The germline V gene encodes CDR1 SGDLS and CDR2 YYNGEE. V lost 6 bases to trimming and J lost 0 bases; unmatched junction nucleotides: 4. Here the CDR3 DNA reads TGTGCCAGCACCCCGACAGGGGTGAACACTGAAGCTTTCTTT. Translating it yields CASTPTGVNTEAFF.

The chain employs TRBV6-5 and TRBJ2-7, with 7 bases matching TRBD1. Germline CDR1 and CDR2: MNHEY and SVGAGI. The CDR3 is 13 amino acids. With 5 bases clipped from V and 5 bases from J, the junction kept 6 bases outside the gene matches. The CDR3 DNA follows: TGTGCCAGCAGTCTCGACAGGGTCGACGAGCAGTACTTC. It translates to CASSLDRVDEQYF.

This clone came up a few times. This chain links TRBV4-1 with TRBJ2-3; 10 nucleotides line up with TRBD2. The J segment lost 4 bases and the V segment lost 3 bases, leaving 4 bases of the junction unmatched. The CDR3 consists of 15 residues. The germline gives CDR1 MGHRA, CDR2 YSYEKL. The CDR3 DNA reads TGCGCCAGCAGCCATACTAGCGGGATTTCAGATACGCAGTATTTT. It translates to CASSHTSGISDTQYF.

The chain is built from TRBV6-4 and TRBJ2-3; 7 positions match TRBD1. Germline CDR1 and CDR2: MRHNA and SNTAGT. Trimming took 4 bases from V and 3 from J; bases not matched to a gene: 4. This CDR3 is 14 amino acids long. The CDR3 bases are TGTGCCAGCAGTGGGACAGGTGAAACAGATACGCAGTATTTT. Protein sequence: CASSGTGETDTQYF.

This clone was observed a few times. This chain links TRBV5-1 with TRBJ1-2; perhaps TRBD1 as D (5 bases). Germline-derived CDR1 and CDR2 are SGHRS and YFSETQ. CDR3 length: 13 amino acids. With 0 bases removed from V and 8 bases from J, the gap between germline ends came to 11 bases. This chain's CDR3 is CASSLGAGIGYTF. The CDR3, as DNA: TGCGCCAGCAGCTTGGGGGCAGGGATCGGCTACACCTTC.

A few counts support this clone. At the DNA level, this CDR3 is encoded by other sequences in the same sample as well. The chain joins TRBV30 to TRBJ1-5; D is uncertain. Germline CDR1 is GTSNPN and CDR2 is SVGIG (reference sequence). Deletions cut 3 bases from V and 0 bases from J, with 6 bases between. CDR3 length: 13 amino acids. The CDR3 DNA is TGTGCCTGGAGACGGGATAGCAATCAGCCCCAGCATTTT. Protein product: CAWRRDSNQPQHF.

The chain is built from TRBV5-1 and TRBJ2-7; 10 bases align to TRBD1. The CDR3 runs 15 residues. V was pared by 2 bases and J by 2 bases, with 4 bases of the junction left unmatched. In germline, CDR1 is SGHRS, CDR2 YFSETQ. The CDR3 loop is CASSLTGTGAYEQYF. The CDR3, as DNA: TGCGCCAGCAGCTTAACCGGGACAGGGGCCTACGAGCAGTACTTC.

A few counts support this clone. The chain uses TRBV28 and TRBJ1-5; D gene uncertain. The ends were cut back, 5 bases at V and 0 bases at J, with 11 bases in the middle. The CDR3 spans 15 residues. Germline values: CDR1 MDHEN, CDR2 SYDVKM. The CDR3 sequence is CASSPHSGSNQPQHF. CDR3 bases: TGTGCCAGCAGTCCCCACTCAGGTAGCAATCAGCCCCAGCATTTT.

The chain recombines TRBV27 with TRBJ1-4, with D maybe TRBD1 (5 bases). Germline V gives CDR1 MNHEY, CDR2 SMNVEV (reference sequence). Trimming shortened V by 5 bases and J by 8 bases, and 18 bases separated the two germline ends. The CDR3 sequence is 15 residues long. The CDR3 DNA is TGTGCCAGCAGTCAGAAGACAGAAGTCGGGGAAAAACTGTTTTTT. Translating it yields CASSQKTEVGEKLFF.

CDR3 nucleotide sequence: TGTGCCAGTAGTATAGATCGAGAAACGATACTCGATGAGCAGTTCTTC. Its protein is CASSIDRETILDEQFF. The chain recombines TRBV19 with TRBJ2-1; D gene uncertain. V dropped 0 bases and J dropped 8 bases, with 17 bases sitting between them. The CDR3 runs to 16 residues. The germline CDR1 and CDR2 sequences are LNHDA and SQIVND (reference sequence).